This passage covers 18 T cell receptor beta chains from one sample sequenced in a study of patients and donors after allogeneic stem cell transplantation. MiXCR was run by TCRdb on the RT-PCR reads, yielding one entry per CDR3 protein. The sample lists about a million distinct CDR3 sequences; more than 15% were seen once. The sample taken for sequencing was blood, either unsorted or a sorted T cell fraction (not recorded which). All receptors derive from a human donor who was either an allogeneic HSCT recipient or a stem cell or donor lymphocyte infusion donor (not recorded which). It is not recorded whose cells these are; they may come from a transplant donor.

The chain has TRBV5-1 and TRBJ2-3; 7 bases are shared with TRBD2. Germline values: CDR1 SGHRS, CDR2 YFSETQ. CDR3 length: 17 amino acids. V shed 3 bases, J shed 0 bases, and the junction held 10 bases outside the gene matches. The CDR3 nucleotides read TGCGCCAGCAGCTCCCATCGGTCTAGCGGAAGCACAGATACGCAGTATTTT. It specifies CASSSHRSSGSTDTQYF.

This clonotype has a count of ten or more. This rearrangement joins TRBV6-6 to TRBJ1-4; D ambiguous. This CDR3 region has 12 residues. Trimming cost V 5 bases and J 0 bases, with 1 base left between them. CDR1 MNHNY and CDR2 SVGAGI come from the germline V gene (reference sequence). The CDR3 nucleotides are TGTGCCAGCAGTGCAACTAATGAAAAACTGTTTTTT. This encodes CASSATNEKLFF.

The chain uses TRBV12-3 or TRBV12-4 and TRBJ2-1; D not certain. The V gene lost 6 bases and the J gene lost 5 bases, with 11 bases spanning the gap. CDR3 length equals 13 residues. CDR3 in amino acids: CASRERAHNEQFF. CDR3 nucleotide sequence: TGTGCCAGCAGAGAACGGGCTCACAATGAGCAGTTCTTC.

This clonotype has a handful of counts. The chain uses TRBV6-5 and TRBJ1-2; D remains ambiguous. V was clipped by 0 bases and J by 4 bases, with 12 bases between them. The CDR3 covers 15 residues. Germline CDR1 and CDR2: MNHEY and SVGAGI. As DNA, the CDR3 is TGTGCCAGCAGTTACTCCAGCGTTAACATCTATGGCTACACCTTC. Protein sequence: CASSYSSVNIYGYTF.

This clonotype has a single count. The chain combines TRBV5-1 with TRBJ2-3; D might be TRBD2 (6 bases). The length of the CDR3 is 14 residues. Germline V CDR1 and CDR2: SGHRS, YFSETQ. V was clipped by 6 bases and J by 0 bases, with 11 bases between them. The CDR3 coding sequence is TGCGCCAGCACCCCCGGGAGAAGCACAGATACGCAGTATTTT. As protein: CASTPGRSTDTQYF.

This clonotype was detected a few times. J is TRBJ2-7 and V is TRBV6-1; TRBD1 aligns across 8 bases. J gave up 6 bases and V 6 bases, and 10 bases lay outside the gene matches. Germline V lookup: CDR1 MNHNS, CDR2 SASEGT. The CDR3 length is 14 residues. As DNA, the CDR3 is TGTGCCAGCAGAACCGGGACAGGACTTCCCGAGCAGTACTTC. It specifies CASRTGTGLPEQYF.

The rearrangement links TRBV25-1 to TRBJ1-6, with D possibly being TRBD1 (6 bases). This CDR3 spans 14 amino acids. The V gene lost 4 bases and the J gene lost 7 bases, with 11 bases spanning the gap. Germline CDR1 reads MGHDK; CDR2 reads SYGVNS. CDR3 in DNA: TGTGCCAGCAGTGTAGGGACACCGAATTCACCCCTCCACTTT. Protein product: CASSVGTPNSPLHF. The full variable domain, completed using reference TRBV25-1 and TRBJ1-6, is EADIYQTPRYLVIGTGKKITLECSQTMGHDKMYWYQQDPGMELHLIHYSYGVNSTEKGDLSSESTVSRIRTEHFPLTLESARPSHTSQYLCASSVGTPNSPLHFGNGTRLTVT.

The V gene is TRBV15, the J gene TRBJ1-6; D remains ambiguous. In germline, CDR1 is LNHNV, CDR2 YYDKDF (reference sequence). The CDR3 is 14 residues long. V was trimmed by 0 bases and J by 8 bases, leaving 8 bases between them. As DNA, the CDR3 is TGTGCCACCAGCAGAGATCCGGGGTATTCACCCCTCCACTTT. It encodes CATSRDPGYSPLHF.

V and J are TRBV6-5 and TRBJ1-2, with unresolved D. The CDR3 is 13 residues long. Between the trimmed V and J ends, which lost 2 bases and 3 bases, there was a span of 7 bases. Germline V CDR1 and CDR2: MNHEY, SVGAGI. In DNA, the CDR3 is TGTGCCAGCAGTTACGAGAATTACTATGGCTACACCTTC. The encoded protein is CASSYENYYGYTF.

The chain is built from TRBV7-8 and TRBJ1-1; unclear D gene. This CDR3 has 15 residues. The V and J ends lost 5 bases and 0 bases respectively, with 13 bases between them. Looked up from germline, CDR1 is SGHVS and CDR2 is FQNEAQ. The CDR3 DNA reads TGTGCCAGCAGCGTCCTCACTAGTTTGAACACTGAAGCTTTCTTT. This encodes CASSVLTSLNTEAFF.

Points on this clonotype: A much bigger clone sits one base away, suggesting this may be a read error. The chain carries TRBV29-1 and TRBJ1-1; D is unclear. The CDR3 covers 11 residues. Germline V gene sequence: CDR1 SQVTM, CDR2 ANQGSEA. Trimming removed 5 bases from V and 0 bases from J, with 4 bases in between. In nucleotides, the CDR3 is TGCAGCGTTCAAGTGAACACTGAAGCTTTCTTT. Amino acid sequence: CSVQVNTEAFF. The full variable domain, in which reference TRBV29-1 and TRBJ1-1 provide the parts outside the CDR3, is SAVISQKPSRDICQRGTSLTIQCQVDSQVTMMFWYRQQPGQSLTLIATANQGSEATYESGFVIDKFPISRPNLTFSTLTVSNMSPEDSSIYLCSVQVNTEAFFGQGTRLTVV.

This clonotype was picked up one time. The chain uses TRBV30 and TRBJ1-2, with a tentative D call TRBD1 (6 bases). The CDR3 length is 15 residues. V was clipped by 4 bases and J by 3 bases, with 18 bases between them. The V gene's germline CDR1 is GTSNPN and CDR2 SVGIG (reference sequence). The CDR3 here is CAWTGTINNYYGYTF. The CDR3 coding sequence is TGTGCCTGGACGGGGACAATTAATAACTACTATGGCTACACCTTC.

This rearrangement joins TRBV19 to TRBJ2-2; 13 bases match TRBD2. The CDR3 length is 16 residues. Germline assignment: CDR1 LNHDA and CDR2 SQIVND (reference sequence). Germline trimming cut 5 bases from V and 4 bases from J; bases unmatched to any gene: 4. CDR3 protein: CASSSRLAGGTGELFF. The CDR3 DNA reads TGTGCCAGTAGTTCGAGACTAGCGGGAGGCACCGGGGAGCTGTTTTTT.

The genes are TRBV18 and TRBJ1-1, with D perhaps matching TRBD1 (6 bases). CDR3 length: 13 amino acids. Deletions cut 2 bases from V and 12 bases from J, with 16 bases between. Germline loops: CDR1 KGHSH, CDR2 LQKENI. CDR3 sequence: CASSPGQMERSFF. DNA of the CDR3: TGTGCCAGCTCACCAGGACAGATGGAAAGGTCTTTCTTT. Looking up the rest from reference TRBV18 and TRBJ1-1 gives the full variable domain: NAGVMQNPRHLVRRRGQEARLRCSPMKGHSHVYWYRQLPEEGLKFMVYLQKENIIDESGMPKERFSAEFPKEGPSILRIQQVVRGDSAAYFCASSPGQMERSFFGQGTRLTVV.

This clonotype was recorded at least ten times. The genes are TRBV4-2 and TRBJ1-4; weak D call: TRBD1 (5 bases). Trimming took 0 bases from V and 0 from J, leaving 14 bases between them. Germline CDR1 reads LGHNA; CDR2 reads YNFKEQ. The CDR3 has 18 residues. CDR3 sequence: CASSQEAGLRATNEKLFF. The CDR3 nucleotides are TGTGCCAGCAGCCAAGAGGCAGGGTTGAGGGCAACTAATGAAAAACTGTTTTTT.

The CDR3 loop reads CASSVDGVQYSPLHF. As DNA, the CDR3 is TGTGCCAGCAGCGTAGACGGGGTTCAGTATTCACCCCTCCACTTT. V and J are TRBV9 and TRBJ1-6, with D uncertain. This CDR3 comprises 15 residues. Germline V lookup: CDR1 SGDLS, CDR2 YYNGEE. Trimming pared 0 bases from V and 8 bases from J, leaving 12 bases between.

There are a few counts of this clonotype. This chain uses TRBV5-1 with TRBJ1-1; possible D gene TRBD1, 6 bases. Trimming cost V 3 bases and J 4 bases, with 16 bases left between them. The CDR3 is 15 amino acids. Looked up from germline, CDR1 is SGHRS and CDR2 is YFSETQ. In nucleotides, the CDR3 is TGCGCCAGCAGCTCTATACAGGGATATGGCACTGAAGCTTTCTTT. The encoded protein is CASSSIQGYGTEAFF.

The V gene is TRBV5-1, the J gene TRBJ1-6, with D uncertain. Germline V gene sequence: CDR1 SGHRS, CDR2 YFSETQ. The CDR3 is 15 residues long. Trimming left V 4 bases short and J 5 bases short, with 13 bases between. The CDR3 coding sequence is TGCGCCAGCAGCCCCCGGGCGTCGGATAATTCACCCCTCCACTTT. Translating gives CASSPRASDNSPLHF.